The rows below give T cell receptor beta chains drawn from one sample of a study of T cells in Graves' hyperthyroidism and ophthalmopathy. One entry per CDR3 protein results from TCRdb running MiXCR on the multiplex PCR reads. Of a few hundred thousand distinct CDR3 sequences detected, 15% to 19% appear once; the ten largest clones hold under 7.5%. Sequenced input: blood. All receptors come from a woman between 25 and 40 years old with Graves' hyperthyroidism. The CDR3 runs from the conserved cysteine through the conserved F or W. Fields, in order: V gene, J gene, clone size, CDR3 protein. Where a row states a size, it is once, few, many or the class of an expanded clone; other rows omit it.

TRBV28	TRBJ2-7	many	CASSLDSFGKGRRSLFYEQYF
TRBV5-4	TRBJ2-3	many	CASRSTGSNTDTQYF
TRBV5-5	TRBJ2-3	many	CASSLSIPDTQYF
TRBV28	TRBJ1-5	many	CASRPDLTFNQPQHF
TRBV11-2	TRBJ2-3	many	CASSLEAVTQYF
TRBV10-3	TRBJ1-2	.	CAINRYGTGGYTF
TRBV10-3	TRBJ1-2	once	CAISGTGIDGYTF
TRBV20-1	TRBJ1-4	many	CSARYLGNNEKLFF
TRBV5-5	TRBJ2-7	.	CASSFASRDSYEQYF
TRBV14	TRBJ2-7	many	CASSQDWGRTDEQYF
TRBV5-5	TRBJ1-2	few	CASSLGTSINYGYTF
TRBV20-1	TRBJ2-7	.	CSAGRDTYEQYF
TRBV10-3	TRBJ1-3	few	CAIGPTGMTRGNTIYF
TRBV29-1	TRBJ2-3	.	CSVYRTSGSDTQYF
TRBV27	TRBJ1-4	.	CASSSGPWEKLFF
TRBV19	TRBJ2-1	few	CASSPGAAAGAFNEQFF
TRBV20-1	TRBJ2-3	.	CSALTSGRTDTQYF
TRBV2	TRBJ2-7	many	CASGLPEQYF
TRBV2	TRBJ2-5	many	CASNSRWDQETQYF
TRBV20-1	TRBJ2-1	many	CSARIGTGSNEQFF
TRBV12-3/TRBV12-4	TRBJ1-1	many	CASSLDRSEAFF
TRBV10-3	TRBJ2-3	many	CAISAPGRQSTDTQYF
TRBV6-1	TRBJ1-5	.	CASSRTGERNQPQHF
TRBV19	TRBJ2-7	.	CASRRIAGSAVEQYF
TRBV10-2	TRBJ2-1	.	CASSASGTSGRYSYNEQFF
TRBV20-1	TRBJ2-1	many	CSAIGLAGGVSEQFF
TRBV25-1	TRBJ2-1	few	CASSELGYLHNEQFF
TRBV29-1	TRBJ2-7	.	CSVGGAEHLIPYEQYF
TRBV19	TRBJ1-2	few	CASSPIGGSGDARSNYGYTF
TRBV5-1	TRBJ2-1	few	CASRAGTSGGYNEQFF
TRBV19	TRBJ2-2	few	CASSKAGGYNTGELFF
TRBV18	TRBJ2-2	many	CASSPQLAGNTGELFF
TRBV20-1	TRBJ2-1	.	CSARGSGGLGNEQFF
TRBV5-1	TRBJ2-6	.	CASTAGAGANVLTF
TRBV6-1	TRBJ2-1	many	CASKRAGPYNEQFF
TRBV30	TRBJ2-2	.	CAWSPIIRANTGELFF
TRBV24-1	TRBJ2-1	.	CATSDRPGFPNNEQFF
TRBV19	TRBJ2-1	many	CASSSAGVEQFF
TRBV3-1	TRBJ1-1	many	CASSLNMASTEAFF